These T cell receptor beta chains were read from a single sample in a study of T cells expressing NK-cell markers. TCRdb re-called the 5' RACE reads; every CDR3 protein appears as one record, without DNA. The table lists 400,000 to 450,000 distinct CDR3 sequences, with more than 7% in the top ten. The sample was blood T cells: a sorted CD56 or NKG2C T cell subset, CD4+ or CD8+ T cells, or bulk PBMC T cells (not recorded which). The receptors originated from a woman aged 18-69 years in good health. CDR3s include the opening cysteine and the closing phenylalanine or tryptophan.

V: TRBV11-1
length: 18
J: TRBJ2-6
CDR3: CASSRLEGAYSGANVLTF

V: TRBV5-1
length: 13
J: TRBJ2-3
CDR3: CASGSPTRDTQYF

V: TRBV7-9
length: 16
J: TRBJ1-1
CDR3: CASSLAPYQPETEAFF

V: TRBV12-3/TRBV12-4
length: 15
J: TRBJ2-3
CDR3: CASSRPGRGTDTQYF

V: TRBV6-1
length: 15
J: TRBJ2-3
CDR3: CASSDRVGVTDTQYF

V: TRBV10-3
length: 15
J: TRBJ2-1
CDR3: CAISESSGGYNEQFF

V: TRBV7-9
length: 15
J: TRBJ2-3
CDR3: CASSFTSGDTDTQYF

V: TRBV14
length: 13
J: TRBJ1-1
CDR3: CASTPGSGTEAFF

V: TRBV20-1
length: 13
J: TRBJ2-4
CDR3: CSARGWRGNIQYF

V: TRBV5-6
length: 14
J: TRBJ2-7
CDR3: CASSLGQDIYEQYF

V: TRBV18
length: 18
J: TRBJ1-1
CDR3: CASSPLRAGGNLDTEAFF

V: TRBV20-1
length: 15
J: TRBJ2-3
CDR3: CSARDASQSTDTQYF

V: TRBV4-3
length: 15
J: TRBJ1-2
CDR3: CASSQSSGTTYGYTF

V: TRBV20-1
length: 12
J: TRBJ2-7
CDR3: CSASLLAYEQYF

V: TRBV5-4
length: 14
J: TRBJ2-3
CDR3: CASSLLRATDTQYF

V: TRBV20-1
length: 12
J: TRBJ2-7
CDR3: CSAADPAYEQYF

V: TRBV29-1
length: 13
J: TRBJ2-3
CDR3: CSVGASGGNTQYF

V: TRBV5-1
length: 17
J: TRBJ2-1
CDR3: CASSFGLAGGLYNEQFF

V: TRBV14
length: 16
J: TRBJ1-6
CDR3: CASSGQGLLVGSPLHF

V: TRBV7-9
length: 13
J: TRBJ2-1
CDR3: CASSPENGSEQFF

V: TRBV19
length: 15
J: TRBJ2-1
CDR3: CASNTGSGGSNEQFF

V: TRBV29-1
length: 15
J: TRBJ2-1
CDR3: CSVEDVSGGVNEQFF

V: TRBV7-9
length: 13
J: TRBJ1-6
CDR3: CASSSVLGSPLHF

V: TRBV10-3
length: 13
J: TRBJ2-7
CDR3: CAITATTGNEQYF

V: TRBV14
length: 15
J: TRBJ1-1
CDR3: CASSQERGRYTEAFF

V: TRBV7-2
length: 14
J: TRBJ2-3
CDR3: CASSVRGGTDTQYF

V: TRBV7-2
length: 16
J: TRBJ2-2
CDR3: CASSLLSRMGTGELFF

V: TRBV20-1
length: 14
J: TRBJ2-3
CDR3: CSANRVWSGDTQYF

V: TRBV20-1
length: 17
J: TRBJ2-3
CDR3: CSARPPRGRGATDTQYF

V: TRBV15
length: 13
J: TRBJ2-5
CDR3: CATSRDRRETQYF

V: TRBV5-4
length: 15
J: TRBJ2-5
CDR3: CASSLGGGVKETQYF

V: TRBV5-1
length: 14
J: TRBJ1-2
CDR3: CASSLGPMHYGYTF

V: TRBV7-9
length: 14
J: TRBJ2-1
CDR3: CASSTRATSVEQFF

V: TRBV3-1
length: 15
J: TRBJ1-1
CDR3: CASSQSRTGSPEAFF

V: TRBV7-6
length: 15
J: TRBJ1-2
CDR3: CASSATRTGDDGYTF

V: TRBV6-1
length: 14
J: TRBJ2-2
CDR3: CASTPGWVTGELFF